The entry below describes one TCR beta chain. CDR1 and CDR2 (germline): MNHNS, SASEGT. V lost 5 bases, J lost 2 bases, and 9 bases stayed unmatched. The CDR3 length is 15 residues. Unique molecular identifiers were used to barcode this TCRbeta library. TCRdb reanalysed the PCR reads using MiXCR and keeps one entry per CDR3 protein. Here the sample spans 330,000 or so distinct CDR3 sequences, about a tenth being singletons. This record comes from a study of T-cell reconstitution after alpha-beta-depleted transplantation in children. This clonotype originated in a human donor who donated a stem cell graft to a child with acute lymphoblastic leukemia. The source material was PBMCs from the stem cell graft donor, sampled from the stem cell graft. The gene calls are TRBV6-1 and TRBJ2-7; the match to TRBD2 covers 7 bases. The CDR3 sequence: CASSKRLAQTYEQYF. The CDR3 nucleotides are TGTGCCAGCAGTAAAAGACTAGCCCAGACCTACGAGCAGTACTTC.